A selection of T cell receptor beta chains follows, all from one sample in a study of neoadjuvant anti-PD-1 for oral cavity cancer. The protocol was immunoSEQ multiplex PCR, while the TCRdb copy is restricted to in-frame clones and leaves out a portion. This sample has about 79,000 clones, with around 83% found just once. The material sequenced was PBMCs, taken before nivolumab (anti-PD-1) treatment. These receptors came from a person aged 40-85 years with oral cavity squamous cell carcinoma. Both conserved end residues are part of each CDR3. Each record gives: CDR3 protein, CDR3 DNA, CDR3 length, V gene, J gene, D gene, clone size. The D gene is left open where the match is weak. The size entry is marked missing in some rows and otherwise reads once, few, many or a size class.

CASMGPGLNDGYTF	TGTGCCAGCATGGGGCCTGGGCTGAATGATGGCTACACCTTC	14	TRBV25-1	TRBJ1-2	NA	NA
CASSSLQAGRQPQHF	TGTGCCAGCAGCTCGTTACAGGCTGGGCGTCAGCCCCAGCATTTT	15	TRBV7-8	TRBJ1-5	NA	NA
CASSPPGQGATNEKLFF	TGTGCCAGCTCACCACCGGGGCAGGGAGCAACTAATGAAAAACTGTTTTTT	17	TRBV18	TRBJ1-4	NA	NA
CASSVLGGEAFF	TGTGCCAGCAGCGTACTAGGTGGTGAAGCTTTCTTT	12	TRBV9	TRBJ1-1	NA	NA
CASSQDPGLEEKLFF	TGTGCCAGCAGCCAAGATCCCGGTCTGGAGGAAAAACTGTTTTTT	15	TRBV4-2	TRBJ1-4	NA	NA
CASTPRELSNQPQHF	TGTGCCAGCACCCCAAGGGAATTGAGCAATCAGCCCCAGCATTTT	15	TRBV6-1	TRBJ1-5	NA	NA
CASSLAGGPYEQYF	TGTGCCAGCAGCTTGGCAGGGGGCCCCTACGAGCAGTACTTC	14	TRBV5-5	TRBJ2-7	TRBD1	few
CSVSTGVNTEAFF	TGCAGCGTTTCTACAGGGGTGAACACTGAAGCTTTCTTT	13	TRBV29-1	TRBJ1-1	TRBD1	NA
CASSLRTSGRGKYEQYF	TGTGCCAGCAGCCTGCGTACTAGCGGCCGGGGGAAATACGAGCAGTACTTC	17	TRBV5-4	TRBJ2-7	TRBD2	NA
CASSLYATGYGYTF	TGTGCCAGCAGCTTATATGCTACGGGCTATGGCTACACCTTC	14	TRBV7-2	TRBJ1-2	NA	NA
CAWSQQASNQPQHF	TGTGCCTGGAGTCAACAGGCAAGCAATCAGCCCCAGCATTTT	14	TRBV30	TRBJ1-5	NA	NA
CASMNVPSTDTQYF	TGTGCCAGCATGAACGTCCCTAGCACAGATACGCAGTATTTT	14	TRBV6-6	TRBJ2-3	NA	NA
CASSLGGGGYEQYF	TGCGCCAGCAGTCTCGGTGGTGGGGGCTACGAGCAGTACTTC	14	TRBV5-1	TRBJ2-7	NA	NA
CASRRTSGPQFF	TGTGCCAGCAGACGCACTAGCGGGCCCCAGTTCTTC	12	TRBV7-2	TRBJ2-1	TRBD2	NA
CASSESNVQETQYF	TGTGCCAGCAGTGAATCCAACGTCCAAGAGACCCAGTACTTC	14	TRBV6-1	TRBJ2-5	NA	NA
CASSLDQGETQYF	TGTGCCAGCAGTCTCGACCAGGGGGAGACCCAGTACTTC	13	TRBV5-4	TRBJ2-5	NA	NA
CAWRRDRAGNTIYF	TGTGCCTGGAGAAGGGACAGGGCTGGAAACACCATATATTTT	14	TRBV30	TRBJ1-3	TRBD1	NA
CASSLDQGGSNSYNEQFF	TGTGCCAGCAGCTTAGATCAGGGGGGGTCGAACTCCTACAATGAGCAGTTCTTC	18	TRBV11-3	TRBJ2-1	NA	NA
CAIKFSGTSEYNEQFF	TGTGCCATCAAATTTTCCGGGACTAGCGAGTACAATGAGCAGTTCTTC	16	TRBV10-3	TRBJ2-1	TRBD2	NA
CAVRPALSAAYEQYF	TGTGCCGTCAGACCGGCGCTTTCAGCAGCCTACGAGCAGTACTTC	15	TRBV10-3	TRBJ2-7	NA	NA
CASSLWDPSGYTF	TGCGCCAGCAGCTTGTGGGACCCGAGTGGCTACACCTTC	13	TRBV5-1	TRBJ1-2	NA	few
CASSLAWYLPGTTDTQYF	TGTGCCAGCAGCTTGGCCTGGTACCTTCCGGGCACCACAGATACGCAGTATTTT	18	TRBV5-6	TRBJ2-3	NA	NA
CSGGQGAEKLFF	TGCAGCGGTGGACAGGGGGCGGAAAAACTGTTTTTT	12	TRBV29-1	TRBJ1-4	TRBD1	NA
CASSPSPGPYEQYF	TGTGCCAGCAGCCCGAGTCCCGGCCCCTACGAGCAGTACTTC	14	TRBV7-2	TRBJ2-7	NA	NA
CASSLAGVGEQYF	TGTGCCAGCTCCCTAGCGGGAGTGGGTGAGCAGTACTTC	13	TRBV2	TRBJ2-7	TRBD2	NA
CSAQRAVEQYF	TGCAGTGCTCAGAGGGCAGTCGAGCAGTACTTC	11	TRBV20-1	TRBJ2-7	NA	NA
CASSSGQGYYNEQFF	TGCGCCAGCAGCTCTGGACAGGGGTATTACAATGAGCAGTTCTTC	15	TRBV5-1	TRBJ2-1	TRBD1	once
CASSRTGAGTEAFF	TGTGCCAGCAGCCGGACAGGGGCGGGCACTGAAGCTTTCTTT	14	TRBV7-8	TRBJ1-1	TRBD1	NA
CASSSIQGSHEQYF	TGTGCCAGCAGCTCCATTCAGGGTTCCCACGAGCAGTACTTC	14	TRBV11-1	TRBJ2-7	NA	NA
CASSLEPRLNEQFF	TGCGCCAGCAGCTTGGAGCCTAGACTCAATGAGCAGTTCTTC	14	TRBV5-1	TRBJ2-1	NA	NA
CASSLNTLDRIGVTQYF	TGCGCCAGCAGCTTGAATACCCTGGACAGGATAGGGGTGACCCAGTACTTC	17	TRBV5-1	TRBJ2-5	TRBD1	NA
CASSLTRDYEQFF	TGCGCCAGCAGCTTGACCAGAGACTATGAGCAGTTCTTC	13	TRBV5-1	TRBJ2-1	NA	NA
CASSPRADQETQYF	TGTGCCAGCAGCCCCCGTGCGGACCAAGAGACCCAGTACTTC	14	TRBV9	TRBJ2-5	NA	once
CASSLTGGAFNNQPQHF	TGTGCCAGCAGCTTAACGGGGGGAGCCTTTAACAATCAGCCCCAGCATTTT	17	TRBV7-8	TRBJ1-5	NA	NA
CASSLATGRGNYGYTF	TGCGCCAGCAGCTTGGCCACCGGGAGGGGTAACTATGGCTACACCTTC	16	TRBV5-1	TRBJ1-2	NA	NA
CASSIGLRQHEAFF	TGTGCCAGTAGTATAGGGTTGCGACAGCATGAAGCTTTCTTT	14	TRBV19	TRBJ1-1	NA	few
CASSYYPTDTQYF	TGTGCCAGCAGTTACTACCCCACAGATACGCAGTATTTT	13	TRBV6-6	TRBJ2-3	NA	NA
CASSMGAMGYGYTF	TGTGCCAGTAGTATGGGTGCGATGGGCTATGGCTACACCTTC	14	TRBV19	TRBJ1-2	NA	NA
CASSEFDGVVGYGYTF	TGTGCCAGCAGTGAGTTTGACGGAGTCGTCGGCTATGGCTACACCTTC	16	TRBV2	TRBJ1-2	NA	NA
CASRGQFSGELFF	TGTGCCAGCAGGGGGCAGTTCTCCGGGGAGCTGTTTTTT	13	TRBV6-4	TRBJ2-2	NA	once
CASREDSINQPQHF	TGTGCCAGCAGGGAGGACAGTATCAATCAGCCCCAGCATTTT	14	TRBV2	TRBJ1-5	NA	NA
CASSTGPSYGYTF	TGCGCCAGCAGCACAGGACCGAGCTATGGCTACACCTTC	13	TRBV5-1	TRBJ1-2	NA	few
CAWSKGAQGSPLHF	TGTGCCTGGAGTAAGGGGGCTCAGGGCTCACCCCTCCACTTT	14	TRBV30	TRBJ1-6	TRBD1	NA
CAISWSGNEQFF	TGTGCCATCAGTTGGAGCGGGAATGAGCAGTTCTTC	12	TRBV10-3	TRBJ2-1	NA	NA
CASSSQPTVGKRGNTIYF	TGTGCCAGCAGCTCGCAACCGACAGTAGGGAAGCGAGGAAACACCATATATTTT	18	TRBV11-2	TRBJ1-3	NA	NA
CAWRYGTSGRGRYNEQFF	TGTGCCTGGAGGTACGGGACTAGCGGGAGAGGGCGGTACAATGAGCAGTTCTTC	18	TRBV30	TRBJ2-1	TRBD2	NA
CASSFRGLAGGRSYEQYF	TGCGCCAGCAGCTTCCGAGGACTAGCGGGAGGGCGGAGCTACGAGCAGTACTTC	18	TRBV5-1	TRBJ2-7	TRBD2	NA
CATSKDRAGGPYNEQFF	TGTGCCACCAGCAAAGATCGAGCGGGGGGGCCCTACAATGAGCAGTTCTTC	17	TRBV15	TRBJ2-1	TRBD2	NA
CASSMEGGRGDEQFF	TGTGCCAGCAGCATGGAAGGGGGTAGGGGCGATGAGCAGTTCTTC	15	TRBV7-6	TRBJ2-1	NA	NA
CASSTGGISNQPQHF	TGTGCCAGCAGTACGGGAGGGATAAGCAATCAGCCCCAGCATTTT	15	TRBV2	TRBJ1-5	NA	NA
CASSIFTDQGCTF	TGTGCCAGCAGCATCTTTACAGACCAGGGTTGCACCTTC	13	TRBV11-1	TRBJ1-2	NA	NA
CAWSVQLLLDF	TGTGCCTGGAGTGTGCAGTTACTCCTCGACTTC	11	TRBV30	TRBJ1-2	NA	NA
CASSYGTGLYEQYF	TGTGCCAGCAGTTACGGGACTGGACTCTACGAGCAGTACTTC	14	TRBV6-5	TRBJ2-7	NA	NA